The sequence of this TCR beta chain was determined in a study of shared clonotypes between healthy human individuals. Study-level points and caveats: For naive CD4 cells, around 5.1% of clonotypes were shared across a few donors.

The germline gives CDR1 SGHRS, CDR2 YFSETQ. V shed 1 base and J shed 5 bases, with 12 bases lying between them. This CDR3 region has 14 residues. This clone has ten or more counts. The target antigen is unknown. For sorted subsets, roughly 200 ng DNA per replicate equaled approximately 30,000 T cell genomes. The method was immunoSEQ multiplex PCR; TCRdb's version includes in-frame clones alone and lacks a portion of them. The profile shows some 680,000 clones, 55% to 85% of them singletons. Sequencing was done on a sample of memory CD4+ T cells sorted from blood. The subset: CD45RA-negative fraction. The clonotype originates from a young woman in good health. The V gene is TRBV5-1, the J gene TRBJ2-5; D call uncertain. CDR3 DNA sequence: TGCGCCAGCAGCTTGAAAACCGAAACGGAGACCCAGTACTTC. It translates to CASSLKTETETQYF.